This is a list of T cell receptor beta chains from one sample in a study of blood T cell repertoires in COVID-19. Libraries were prepared by immunoSEQ multiplex PCR; TCRdb keeps only in-frame clonotypes and omits some of them. Counted here are some 400,000 clones, about 87% occurring once; the ten biggest clones make up approximately 1.2%. The sequenced sample consisted of PBMCs or T cells enriched from blood (not recorded which). The receptors originated from a man aged 25 to 40 who had recovered from COVID-19. CDR3s include the opening cysteine and the closing phenylalanine or tryptophan. The D gene is left open where the match is weak. Size is omitted from some rows. Given values are once, few, many or a class for expanded clones.

v_gene,j_gene,d_gene,abundance,CDR3aa,CDR3nt
TRBV12-5,TRBJ1-3,.,.,CASGSVEEDTIYF,TGTGCTAGTGGCTCCGTCGAGGAAGACACCATATATTTT
TRBV6-5,TRBJ1-6,TRBD1,.,CASRDRTGDNSPLHF,TGTGCCAGCAGGGATCGGACAGGGGACAATTCACCCCTCCACTTT
TRBV14,TRBJ2-3,.,.,CASSQVPGLVTSTDTQYF,TGTGCCAGCAGCCAAGTTCCGGGGTTGGTTACGAGCACAGATACGCAGTATTTT
TRBV15,TRBJ2-7,TRBD2,.,CATSREGTSFYEQYF,TGTGCCACCAGCAGAGAAGGGACTAGCTTTTACGAGCAGTACTTC
TRBV11-2,TRBJ1-1,TRBD1,.,CASSLDIGGTGAEAFF,TGTGCCAGCAGCTTAGATATCGGGGGGACAGGGGCTGAAGCTTTCTTT
TRBV19,TRBJ1-2,.,few,CASSGGAGYTF,TGTGCCAGTTCTGGGGGCGCGGGCTACACCTTC
TRBV3-1/TRBV3-2,TRBJ2-3,.,.,CASSPMFGTTDTQYF,TGTGCCAGCAGCCCAATGTTTGGCACCACAGATACGCAGTATTTT
TRBV11-2,TRBJ1-2,TRBD1,.,CASSLETGVLYGYTF,TGTGCCAGCAGCTTAGAAACAGGGGTCCTCTATGGCTACACCTTC
TRBV6-1,TRBJ2-3,.,.,CASSEMWAGGTDTQYF,TGTGCCAGCAGTGAAATGTGGGCAGGGGGGACAGATACGCAGTATTTT
TRBV11-2,TRBJ1-3,.,.,CASSLSGNTIYF,TGTGCCAGCAGCCTATCTGGAAACACCATATATTTT
TRBV30,TRBJ2-3,TRBD2,.,CAWTTGGGGNTDTQYF,TGTGCCTGGACCACAGGTGGGGGGGGAAACACAGATACGCAGTATTTT
TRBV6-2/TRBV6-3,TRBJ2-5,TRBD2,.,CASSPGGAGETQYF,TGTGCCAGCAGTCCGGGAGGGGCGGGGGAGACCCAGTACTTC
TRBV7-8,TRBJ2-4,.,once,CASSLGGTKNIQYF,TGTGCCAGCAGTTTGGGGGGTACCAAAAACATTCAGTACTTC
TRBV25-1,TRBJ2-2,.,.,CASSGAAGELFF,TGTGCCAGCAGTGGCGCCGCCGGGGAGCTGTTTTTT
TRBV2,TRBJ1-2,.,.,CASSESRVQGGYTF,TGTGCCAGCAGTGAGAGCAGGGTGCAAGGTGGCTACACCTTC
TRBV5-4,TRBJ2-5,.,.,CASSLGDRRFAETQYF,TGTGCCAGCAGCTTGGGTGACCGCAGGTTTGCGGAGACCCAGTACTTC
TRBV30,TRBJ1-1,.,.,CACTEPLLTEAFF,TGTGCCTGTACGGAGCCTCTGCTCACTGAAGCTTTCTTT
TRBV7-3,TRBJ1-3,.,.,CASQRGAPSGNTIYF,TGTGCCAGCCAACGGGGGGCTCCCAGTGGAAACACCATATATTTT
TRBV19,TRBJ1-5,TRBD1,.,CASSAGTGISPQHF,TGTGCCAGTAGTGCTGGGACAGGGATTTCGCCCCAGCATTTT
TRBV5-1,TRBJ1-4,.,.,CASSLDVGVSELFF,TGCGCCAGCAGCTTGGACGTAGGAGTCTCGGAACTGTTTTTT
TRBV6-6,TRBJ1-1,.,.,CASSYSRDTEAFF,TGTGCCAGCAGTTACTCTCGGGACACTGAAGCTTTCTTT
TRBV30,TRBJ1-1,.,.,CAWSVNGRAFF,TGTGCCTGGAGTGTCAATGGCCGAGCTTTCTTT
TRBV2,TRBJ2-5,.,.,CASSDPGGETQYF,TGTGCCAGCAGTGATCCAGGGGGGGAGACCCAGTACTTC
TRBV10-3,TRBJ2-2,TRBD2,.,CAIKESSGGANPGELFF,TGTGCCATCAAGGAGTCTAGCGGGGGTGCGAACCCCGGGGAGCTGTTTTTT
TRBV10-1,TRBJ1-5,TRBD1,.,CASSEFTGDQPQHF,TGCGCCAGCAGTGAGTTCACAGGGGATCAGCCCCAGCATTTT
TRBV3-1/TRBV3-2,TRBJ1-1,.,.,CASSQGTQSNTEAFF,TGTGCCAGCAGCCAAGGCACACAGTCTAACACTGAAGCTTTCTTT
TRBV27,TRBJ1-6,.,.,CASTVSGWGSPLHF,TGTGCCAGCACCGTTTCGGGGTGGGGTTCACCCCTCCACTTT
TRBV4-1,TRBJ2-7,TRBD2,.,CASSQSSMSGNYYEQYF,TGCGCCAGCAGCCAATCTTCTATGAGCGGGAACTACTACGAGCAGTACTTC
TRBV3-1/TRBV3-2,TRBJ2-7,TRBD2,.,CASSRLAGEQYF,TGTGCCAGCAGCCGACTAGCGGGCGAGCAGTACTTC
TRBV5-6,TRBJ1-5,.,.,CASSLAGNQPQHF,TGTGCCAGCAGCTTGGCAGGAAATCAGCCCCAGCATTTT
TRBV9,TRBJ1-1,.,.,CASSVEGRSEAFF,TGTGCCAGCAGCGTAGAGGGGCGCTCTGAAGCTTTCTTT
TRBV18,TRBJ1-5,.,.,CASSSSGQLNQPQHF,TGTGCCAGCTCATCCTCGGGACAACTCAATCAGCCCCAGCATTTT
TRBV5-1,TRBJ2-5,TRBD2,.,CASSSRLAGQETQYF,TGCGCCAGCAGCTCTAGACTAGCGGGGCAAGAGACCCAGTACTTC
TRBV10-3,TRBJ1-1,.,.,CAISQSLQGSNTEAFF,TGTGCCATCAGCCAAAGTTTACAGGGTTCGAACACTGAAGCTTTCTTT
TRBV7-5,TRBJ1-5,.,.,CARSSGQGAPSNQPQHF,TGTGCCAGAAGCTCCGGACAGGGGGCGCCGAGCAATCAGCCCCAGCATTTT
TRBV5-1,TRBJ1-2,.,.,CASSLAGPSYGYTF,TGCGCCAGCAGCTTGGCAGGGCCGAGCTATGGCTACACCTTC
TRBV3-1/TRBV3-2,TRBJ1-2,.,.,CASRLQGSKYGYTF,TGTGCCAGCAGACTCCAGGGATCTAAGTATGGCTACACCTTC